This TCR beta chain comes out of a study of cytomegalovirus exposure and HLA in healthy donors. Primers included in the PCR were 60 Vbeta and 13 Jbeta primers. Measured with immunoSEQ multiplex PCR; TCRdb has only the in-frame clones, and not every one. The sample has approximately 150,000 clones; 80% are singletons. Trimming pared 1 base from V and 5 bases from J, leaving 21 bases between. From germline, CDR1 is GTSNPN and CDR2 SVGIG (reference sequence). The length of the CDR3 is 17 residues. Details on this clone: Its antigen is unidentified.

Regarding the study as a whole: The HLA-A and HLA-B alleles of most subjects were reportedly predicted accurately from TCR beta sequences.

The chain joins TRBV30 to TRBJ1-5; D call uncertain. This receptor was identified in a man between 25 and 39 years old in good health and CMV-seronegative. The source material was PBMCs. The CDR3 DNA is TGTGCCTGGAGTGGGGGTGGGCGAGGGAGTTTTGATCAGCCCCAGCATTTT. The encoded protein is CAWSGGGRGSFDQPQHF.